Shown below are 9 T cell receptor beta chains from a single sample sequenced in a study of tumor-infiltrating lymphocytes in primary liver carcinoma. Co-extracting RNA and DNA was done with 20-30 mg of unsorted bulk tissue as input. From around 500 ng total RNA, TCR beta cDNA was generated with a primer in the constant region. Modified slightly, ARM-PCR produced TCR beta libraries over three nested multiplex PCR rounds. The study ran its first two PCR rounds for roughly 10 cycles each, using TRBV1-TRBV30 forward primers and a C-beta reverse primer. TCRdb independently ran MiXCR on the multiplex PCR reads; one entry per CDR3 protein. The sample holds over 95,000 distinct CDR3 sequences, more than 60% seen once. The specimen was liver tumor tissue from sampling region 5. As to subset: tumor region T5, tumor centre. These receptors were collected from a woman aged 60-75 years with primary liver carcinoma and hepatitis B virus infection.

Comment on this clonotype: Compared with germline, one end of the junction differs, possibly owing to a read error. The V gene is TRBV11-3, the J gene TRBJ2-1, with D unclear. The CDR3 consists of 15 residues. CDR1 and CDR2 (germline): SGHNT, YENEEA. CDR3: CTSSLGNTVYNEQFF. As DNA, the CDR3 is TGTACCAGCAGCTTGGGGAACACAGTCTACAATGAGCAGTTCTTC.

As for this clonotype: At one of its ends the junction is not consistent with the germline gene, which may arise from a read error. The chain uses TRBV14 and TRBJ1-6; 9 bases fit TRBD1. The CDR3 covers 18 residues. Germline CDR1 is SGHDN and CDR2 is FVKESK. CDR3 residues: CASCPRWGQGIRDSPLHF. CDR3 bases: TGCGCCAGCTGCCCAAGGTGGGGACAGGGCATCCGGGATTCACCCCTCCACTTT.

This clonotype appeared a single time. A much larger clone lies one base from this, so it may be a read error. The genes are TRBV5-1 and TRBJ2-3; D not certain. The CDR3 runs 13 residues. Per germline, CDR1 SGHRS and CDR2 YFSETQ. The CDR3 DNA is TGCACCAGCAGTCCCAAACCCACAGATACGCAGTATTTT. It specifies CTSSPKPTDTQYF.

This clonotype was seen more than once but under ten times. Being one base from a much bigger clone, this may be a read error. V and J are TRBV5-1 and TRBJ2-7; maybe TRBD2 (5 bases). Trimming removed 0 bases at V and 2 bases at J, with 9 bases between. This CDR3 spans 14 amino acids. The V gene's germline CDR1 is SGHRS and CDR2 YFSETQ. CDR3 loop: CASSLGGDTYEQYF. CDR3 nucleotide sequence: TGCGCCAGCAGCTTGGGGGGAGACACCTACGAGCAGTACTTC. The variable domain in full, with the rest retrieved from reference TRBV5-1 and TRBJ2-7, is KAGVTQTPRYLIKTRGQQVTLSCSPISGHRSVSWYQQTPGQGLQFLFEYFSETQRNKGNFPGRFSGRQFSNSRSEMNVSTLELGDSALYLCASSLGGDTYEQYFGPGTRLTVT.

This chain joins TRBV11-2 and TRBJ2-2; 8 bases align to TRBD2. The CDR3 runs 16 residues. V lost 2 bases, J lost 9 bases, and 11 bases stayed unmatched. CDR1 is SGHAT and CDR2 is FQNNGV in the germline V gene. The CDR3 nucleotides read TGTGCCAGCAGCTTACCCGGACGGGGGGGTACCTGGGAGCTGTTTTTT. Protein: CASSLPGRGGTWELFF.

The rearrangement links TRBV12-3 or TRBV12-4 to TRBJ1-5, with a weak D call TRBD1 (6 bases). The CDR3 is 17 amino acids. The CDR3 region is CTNSTGSGARIHQPQHF. CDR3 sequence (DNA): TGTACCAACAGTACTGGGTCGGGGGCGCGGATCCATCAGCCCCAGCATTTT.

Turning to this clonotype: A much larger clonotype is one base distant, so this may be a read error. This chain uses TRBV5-4 with TRBJ1-6; the D gene is possibly TRBD1 (5 bases). Germline CDR1 and CDR2: SGHNT and YYREEE (reference sequence). The CDR3 consists of 15 residues. The CDR3 region has the DNA TGTGGCCTTGGGGCATCCCCCTCGGATAATTCACCCCTCCACTTT. Translated, it gives CGLGASPSDNSPLHF.

A few counts support this clonotype. This may come from a read error, since a much larger clone is one base off. This chain joins TRBV6-1 and TRBJ1-2; D is possibly TRBD1 (6 bases). Germline CDR1 MNHNS, CDR2 SASEGT. This CDR3 is built from 15 residues. In DNA form, the CDR3 reads TGTGCCAGCAGGGAAGCGCAGGGGTTTCGGTATGGCTACACCTTC. The encoded protein is CASREAQGFRYGYTF.

As for this clonotype: A clone one base away is much larger, so this may be a read error. The rearrangement uses TRBV7-9 and TRBJ2-2; 8 positions match TRBD2. Germline CDR1 and CDR2: SEHNR and FQNEAQ (reference sequence). V dropped 10 bases and J dropped 5; count of bases not matched to a gene: 12. This CDR3 has 15 amino acids. In DNA form, the CDR3 reads TGTGCCATCACCGTGAGCGGGAGTGGTACCGGGGAGCTGTTTTTT. Amino acid sequence: CAITVSGSGTGELFF.